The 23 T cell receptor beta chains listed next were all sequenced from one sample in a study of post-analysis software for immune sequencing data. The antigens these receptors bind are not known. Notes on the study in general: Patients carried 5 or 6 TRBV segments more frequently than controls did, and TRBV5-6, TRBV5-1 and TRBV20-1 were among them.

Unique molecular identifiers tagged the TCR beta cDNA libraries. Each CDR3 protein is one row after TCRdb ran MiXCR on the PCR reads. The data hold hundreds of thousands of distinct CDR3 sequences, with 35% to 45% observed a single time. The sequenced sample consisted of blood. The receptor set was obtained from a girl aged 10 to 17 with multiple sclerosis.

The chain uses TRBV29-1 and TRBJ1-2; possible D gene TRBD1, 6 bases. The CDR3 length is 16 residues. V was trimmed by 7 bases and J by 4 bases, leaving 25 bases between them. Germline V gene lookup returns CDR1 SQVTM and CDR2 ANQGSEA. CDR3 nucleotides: TGCAGCGCTCTAAACCCCTCAGGGGATATTTCCTATGGCTACACCTTC. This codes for CSALNPSGDISYGYTF. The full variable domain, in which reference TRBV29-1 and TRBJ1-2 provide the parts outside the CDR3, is SAVISQKPSRDICQRGTSLTIQCQVDSQVTMMFWYRQQPGQSLTLIATANQGSEATYESGFVIDKFPISRPNLTFSTLTVSNMSPEDSSIYLCSALNPSGDISYGYTFGSGTRLTVV.

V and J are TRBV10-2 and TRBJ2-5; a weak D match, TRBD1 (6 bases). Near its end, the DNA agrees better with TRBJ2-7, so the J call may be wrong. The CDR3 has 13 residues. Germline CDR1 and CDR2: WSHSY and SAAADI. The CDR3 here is CASIRQAAYEQYF. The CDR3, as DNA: TGCGCCAGCATTCGACAGGCGGCCTACGAGCAGTACTTC.

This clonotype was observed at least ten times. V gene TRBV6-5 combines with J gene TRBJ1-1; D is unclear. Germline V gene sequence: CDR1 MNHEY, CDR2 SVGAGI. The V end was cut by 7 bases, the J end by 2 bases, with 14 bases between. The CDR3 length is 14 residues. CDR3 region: CASTPGRSNTEAFF. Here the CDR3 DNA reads TGTGCCAGCACCCCGGGTCGGTCCAACACTGAAGCTTTCTTT.

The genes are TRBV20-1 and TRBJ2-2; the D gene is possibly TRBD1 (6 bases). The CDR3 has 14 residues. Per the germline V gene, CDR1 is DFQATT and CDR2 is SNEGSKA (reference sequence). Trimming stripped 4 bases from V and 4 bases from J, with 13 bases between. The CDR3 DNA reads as TGCAGTGCTACCGACAGGCCGAGCACCGGGGAGCTGTTTTTT. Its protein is CSATDRPSTGELFF.

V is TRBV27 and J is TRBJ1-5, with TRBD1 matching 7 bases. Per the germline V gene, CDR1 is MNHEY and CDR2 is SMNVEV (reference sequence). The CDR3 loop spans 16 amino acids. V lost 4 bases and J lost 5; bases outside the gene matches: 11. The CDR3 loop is CASSSLQGLGDQPQHF. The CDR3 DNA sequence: TGTGCCAGCAGTTCGCTACAGGGGTTGGGGGATCAGCCCCAGCATTTT.

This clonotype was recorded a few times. Here the CDR3 DNA reads TGTGCCAGCAGCCAAACAATAGCGGGAGGGCCCAATGAGCAGTTCTTC. Translating gives CASSQTIAGGPNEQFF. The chain has TRBV14 and TRBJ2-1; TRBD2 aligns across 11 bases. Germline CDR1 SGHDN, CDR2 FVKESK. The CDR3 extends over 16 amino acids. The ends lost 2 bases at V and 6 bases at J; junction bases unmatched: 6.

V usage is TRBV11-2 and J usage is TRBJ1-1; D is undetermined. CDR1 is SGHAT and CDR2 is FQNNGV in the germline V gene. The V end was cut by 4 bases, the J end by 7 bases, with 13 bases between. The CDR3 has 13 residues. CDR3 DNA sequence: TGTGCCAGCAGCTCCGCTTGGGCCGTTGAAGCTTTCTTT. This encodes CASSSAWAVEAFF.

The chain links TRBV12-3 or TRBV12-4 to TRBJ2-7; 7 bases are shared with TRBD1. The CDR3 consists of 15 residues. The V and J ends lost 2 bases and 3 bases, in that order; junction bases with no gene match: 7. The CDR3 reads CASSLREGAHYEQYF. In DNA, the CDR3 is TGTGCCAGCAGTTTACGTGAGGGGGCCCACTACGAGCAGTACTTC.

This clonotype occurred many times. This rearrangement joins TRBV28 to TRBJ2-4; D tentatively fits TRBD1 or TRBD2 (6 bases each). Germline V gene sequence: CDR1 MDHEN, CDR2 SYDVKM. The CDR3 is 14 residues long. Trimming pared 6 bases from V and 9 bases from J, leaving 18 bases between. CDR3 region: CASSTGGVGGIQYF. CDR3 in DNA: TGTGCCAGCAGCACCGGCGGGGTAGGGGGCATTCAGTACTTC.

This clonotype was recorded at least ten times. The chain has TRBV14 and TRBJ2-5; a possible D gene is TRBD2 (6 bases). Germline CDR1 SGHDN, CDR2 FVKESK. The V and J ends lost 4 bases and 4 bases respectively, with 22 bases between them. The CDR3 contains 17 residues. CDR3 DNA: TGTGCCAGCAGCCCCCGGGACTCTTCCGGGGGATTAGAGACCCAGTACTTC. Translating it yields CASSPRDSSGGLETQYF.

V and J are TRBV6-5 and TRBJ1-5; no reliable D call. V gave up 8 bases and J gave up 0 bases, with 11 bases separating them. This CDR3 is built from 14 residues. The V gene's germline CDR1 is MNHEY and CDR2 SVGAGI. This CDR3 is CASSERVSNQPQHF. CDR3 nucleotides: TGTGCCAGCTCCGAGCGGGTTAGCAATCAGCCCCAGCATTTT.

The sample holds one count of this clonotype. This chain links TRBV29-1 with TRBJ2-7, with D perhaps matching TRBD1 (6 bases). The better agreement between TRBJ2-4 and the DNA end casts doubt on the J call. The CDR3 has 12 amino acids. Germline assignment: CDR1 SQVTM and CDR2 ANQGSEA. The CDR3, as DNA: TGCAGCGCCTCGACAGGAAGGGACATTCAGTACTTC. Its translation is CSASTGRDIQYF.

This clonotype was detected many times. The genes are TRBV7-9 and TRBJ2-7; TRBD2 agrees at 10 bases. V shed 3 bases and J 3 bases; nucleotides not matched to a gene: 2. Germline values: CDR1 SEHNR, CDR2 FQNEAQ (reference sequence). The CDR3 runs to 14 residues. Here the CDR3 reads CASSLSSGSYEQYF. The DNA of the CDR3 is TGTGCCAGCAGCTTGTCTAGCGGGAGCTACGAGCAGTACTTC. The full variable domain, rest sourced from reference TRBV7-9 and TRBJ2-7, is DTGVSQNPRHKITKRGQNVTFRCDPISEHNRLYWYRQTLGQGPEFLTYFQNEAQLEKSRLLSDRFSAERPKGSFSTLEIQRTEQGDSAMYLCASSLSSGSYEQYFGPGTRLTVT.

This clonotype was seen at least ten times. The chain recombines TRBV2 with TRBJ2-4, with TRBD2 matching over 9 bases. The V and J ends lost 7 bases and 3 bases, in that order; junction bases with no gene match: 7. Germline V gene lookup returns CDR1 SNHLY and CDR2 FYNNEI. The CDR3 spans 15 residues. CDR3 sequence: CASKRGAVGKNIQYF. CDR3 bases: TGTGCCAGCAAGCGGGGGGCCGTCGGCAAAAACATTCAGTACTTC.

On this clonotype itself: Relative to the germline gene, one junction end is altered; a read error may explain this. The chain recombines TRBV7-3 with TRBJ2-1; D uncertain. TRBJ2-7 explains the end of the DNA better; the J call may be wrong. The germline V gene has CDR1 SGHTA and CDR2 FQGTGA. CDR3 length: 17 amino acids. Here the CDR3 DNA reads TGTGCCGGCAGCTTAATATCGTTATCAGGTGGGAACAATGAGCAGTACTTC. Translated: CAGSLISLSGGNNEQYF.

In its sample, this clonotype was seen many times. DNA of the CDR3: TGCGCCAGCAGCTTGGACGGGCGGAATCAGCCCCAGCATTTT. Residues: CASSLDGRNQPQHF. The chain combines TRBV5-1 with TRBJ1-5; D ambiguous. V was clipped by 0 bases and J by 4 bases, with 8 bases between them. The germline V gene has CDR1 SGHRS and CDR2 YFSETQ. CDR3 length: 14 residues.

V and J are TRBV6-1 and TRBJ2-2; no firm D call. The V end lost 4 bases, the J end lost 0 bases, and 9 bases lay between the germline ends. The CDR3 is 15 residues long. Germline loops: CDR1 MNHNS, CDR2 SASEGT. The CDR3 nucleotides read TGTGCCAGCAGTGTCGAAAGCCCGAACACCGGGGAGCTGTTTTTT. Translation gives CASSVESPNTGELFF.

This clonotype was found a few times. The CDR3 DNA reads as TGTGCCAGCAGCTCTTTAGCGGGGGACTACGAGCAGTACTTC. Translated: CASSSLAGDYEQYF. The chain is built from TRBV7-6 and TRBJ2-7, with 9 bases fitting TRBD2. With 4 bases clipped from V and 3 bases from J, the junction kept 4 bases outside the gene matches. CDR1 is SGHVS, CDR2 FNYEAQ, per germline. This CDR3 has 14 residues.

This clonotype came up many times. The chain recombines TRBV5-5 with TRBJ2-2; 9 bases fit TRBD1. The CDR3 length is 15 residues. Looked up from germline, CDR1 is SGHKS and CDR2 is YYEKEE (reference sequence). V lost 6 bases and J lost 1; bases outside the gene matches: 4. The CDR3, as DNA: TGTGCCAGCACCTGGGGACAGGGGAACACCGGGGAGCTGTTTTTT. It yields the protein CASTWGQGNTGELFF. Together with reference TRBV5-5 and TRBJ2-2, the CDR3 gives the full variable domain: DAGVTQSPTHLIKTRGQQVTLRCSPISGHKSVSWYQQVLGQGPQFIFQYYEKEERGRGNFPDRFSARQFPNYSSELNVNALLLGDSALYLCASTWGQGNTGELFFGEGSRLTVL.

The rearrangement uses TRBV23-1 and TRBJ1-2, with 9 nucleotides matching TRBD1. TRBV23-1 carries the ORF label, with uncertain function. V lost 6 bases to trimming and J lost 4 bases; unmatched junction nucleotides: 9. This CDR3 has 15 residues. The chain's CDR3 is CASRTGTGFLYGYTF. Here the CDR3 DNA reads TGCGCCAGCAGAACCGGGACAGGGTTTCTCTATGGCTACACCTTC.

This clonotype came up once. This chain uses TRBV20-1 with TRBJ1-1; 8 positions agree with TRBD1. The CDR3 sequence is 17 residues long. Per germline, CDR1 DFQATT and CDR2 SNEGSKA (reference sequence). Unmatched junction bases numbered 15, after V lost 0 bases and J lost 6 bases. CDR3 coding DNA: TGCAGTGCTAGAGATCCGTCCGGACAGGGCGAATCTTCTGAAGCTTTCTTT. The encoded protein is CSARDPSGQGESSEAFF.

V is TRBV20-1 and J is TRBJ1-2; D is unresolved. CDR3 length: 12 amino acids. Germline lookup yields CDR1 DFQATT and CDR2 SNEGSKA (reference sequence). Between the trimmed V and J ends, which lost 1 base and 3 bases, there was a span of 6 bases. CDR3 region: CSARVADYGYTF. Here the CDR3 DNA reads TGCAGTGCTAGAGTAGCGGACTATGGCTACACCTTC.

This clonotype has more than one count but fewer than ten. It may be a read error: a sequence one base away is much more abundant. The CDR3 reads CASSVGQGGRGEQYF. CDR3 DNA sequence: TGTGCCAGCAGTGTAGGACAGGGGGGCCGAGGTGAGCAGTACTTC. The chain couples TRBV6-1 to TRBJ2-5, with 10 bases matching TRBD1. With V trimmed by 4 bases and J by 11 bases, 13 bases remained unmatched. Germline V gives CDR1 MNHNS, CDR2 SASEGT. This CDR3 spans 15 amino acids.